The following is a T cell receptor (beta chain) sequence with its context. Its antigen is not identified. This sample is part of a study of tumor-infiltrating lymphocytes in primary liver carcinoma. Using a constant-region primer together with ProtoScript II reverse transcriptase, TCR beta cDNA was made from roughly 500 ng of total RNA. Employing slightly modified ARM-PCR, three nested multiplex PCR rounds were run, and these gave rise to the TCR beta libraries. Each CDR3 protein is one row after TCRdb ran MiXCR on the multiplex PCR reads. The sample carries about 84,000 distinct CDR3 sequences, approximately 70% recorded once. The roughly 19-32 mg bulk tissue piece was not sorted before simultaneous RNA and DNA extraction. Points from the study as a whole: Merely some 8-24% of top clones spanned all five tumor regions.

Input material: liver tumor tissue from sampling region 1. Subset of the sample: tumor region T1, superior pole. This TCR was sampled from a man between 35 and 55 years old with primary liver carcinoma and hepatitis B virus infection.

The CDR3 nucleotides are TGCAGCGTTGTTGAAGCGGGAGGCCGGTTCTTC. Amino acid sequence: CSVVEAGGRFF. This chain links TRBV29-1 with TRBJ2-1; 9 bases agree with TRBD2. The CDR3 loop spans 11 amino acids. The J segment lost 15 bases and the V segment lost 4 bases, leaving 7 bases of the junction unmatched. CDR1 SQVTM and CDR2 ANQGSEA come from the germline V gene.